Detailed here is one T cell receptor beta chain. Its cognate antigen is unknown. TCRdb keeps only in-frame clones here, not all; method: immunoSEQ multiplex PCR. The repertoire holds just over 70,000 clones, approximately 80% seen once, with approximately 0.39% in the top ten. This entry is derived from a study of graft-versus-host responses after intestinal transplantation. Study-wide background: Uniformly, recipients were administered anti-thymocyte globulin induction with subsequent tacrolimus and steroids for around three years.

CDR3 length: 16 amino acids. V lost 3 bases, J lost 4 bases, and 6 bases stayed unmatched. In germline, CDR1 is MDHEN, CDR2 SYDVKM. The chain joins TRBV28 to TRBJ1-3, with TRBD1 matching over 10 bases. This clonotype was sampled from a human donor who was the organ donor for an intestinal transplant. The sample in question was unstimulated CD4+ T cells sorted from spleen or lymph node cells, obtained before transplant. The CDR3 region is CASSFYSGQGGNTIYF. DNA of the CDR3: TGTGCCAGCAGTTTTTATTCGGGACAGGGGGGAAACACCATATATTTT. The full variable domain, rest sourced from reference TRBV28 and TRBJ1-3, is DVKVTQSSRYLVKRTGEKVFLECVQDMDHENMFWYRQDPGLGLRLIYFSYDVKMKEKGDIPEGYSVSREKKERFSLILESASTNQTSMYLCASSFYSGQGGNTIYFGEGSWLTVV.